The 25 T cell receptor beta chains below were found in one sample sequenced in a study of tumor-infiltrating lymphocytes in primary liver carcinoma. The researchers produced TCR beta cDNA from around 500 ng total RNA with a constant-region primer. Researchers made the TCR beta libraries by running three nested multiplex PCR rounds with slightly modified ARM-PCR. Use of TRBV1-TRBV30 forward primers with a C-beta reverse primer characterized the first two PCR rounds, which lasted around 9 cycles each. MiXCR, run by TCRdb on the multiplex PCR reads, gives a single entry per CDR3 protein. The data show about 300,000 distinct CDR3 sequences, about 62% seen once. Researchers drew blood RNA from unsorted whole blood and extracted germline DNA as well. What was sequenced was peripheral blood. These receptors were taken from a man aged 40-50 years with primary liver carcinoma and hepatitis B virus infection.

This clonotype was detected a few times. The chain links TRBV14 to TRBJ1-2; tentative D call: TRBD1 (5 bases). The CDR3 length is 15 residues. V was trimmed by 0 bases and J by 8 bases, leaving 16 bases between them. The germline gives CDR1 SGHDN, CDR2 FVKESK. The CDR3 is CASSQDLQGYGGYTF. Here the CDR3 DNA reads TGTGCCAGCAGCCAAGATCTTCAGGGTTACGGAGGCTACACCTTC.

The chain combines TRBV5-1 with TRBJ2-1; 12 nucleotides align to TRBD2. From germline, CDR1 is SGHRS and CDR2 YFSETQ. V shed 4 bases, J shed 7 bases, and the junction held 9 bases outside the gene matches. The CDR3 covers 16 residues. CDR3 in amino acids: CASSTGLAGRSNEQFF. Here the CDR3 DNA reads TGCGCCAGCAGCACCGGACTAGCGGGAAGAAGTAATGAGCAGTTCTTC.

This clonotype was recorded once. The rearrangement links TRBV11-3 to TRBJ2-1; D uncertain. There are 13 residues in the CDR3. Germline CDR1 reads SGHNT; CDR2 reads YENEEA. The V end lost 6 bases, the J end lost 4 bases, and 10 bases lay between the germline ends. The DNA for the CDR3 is TGTGCCAGCAGTGTCCGTTCTTACAATGAGCAGTTCTTC. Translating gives CASSVRSYNEQFF.

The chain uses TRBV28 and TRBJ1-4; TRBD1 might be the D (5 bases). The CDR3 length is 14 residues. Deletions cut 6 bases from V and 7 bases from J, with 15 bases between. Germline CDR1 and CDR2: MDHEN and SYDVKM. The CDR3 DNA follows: TGTGCCAGCAGAATCGGGACGGCGATTGAAAAACTGTTTTTT. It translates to CASRIGTAIEKLFF.

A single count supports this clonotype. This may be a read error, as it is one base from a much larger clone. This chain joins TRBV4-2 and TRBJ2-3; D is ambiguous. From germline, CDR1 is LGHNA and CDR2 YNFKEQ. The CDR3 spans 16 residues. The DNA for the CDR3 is TGTACCAGCAGCCAAGATCTACGGGCCCACACAGATACGCAGTATTTT. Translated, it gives CTSSQDLRAHTDTQYF.

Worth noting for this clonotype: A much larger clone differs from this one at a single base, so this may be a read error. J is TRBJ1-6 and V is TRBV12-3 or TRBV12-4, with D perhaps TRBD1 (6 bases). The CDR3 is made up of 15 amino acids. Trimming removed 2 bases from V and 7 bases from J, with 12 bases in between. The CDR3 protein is CASSLSAGANSPLHF. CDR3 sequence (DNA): TGTGCCAGCAGTTTATCGGCAGGGGCGAATTCACCCCTCCACTTT.

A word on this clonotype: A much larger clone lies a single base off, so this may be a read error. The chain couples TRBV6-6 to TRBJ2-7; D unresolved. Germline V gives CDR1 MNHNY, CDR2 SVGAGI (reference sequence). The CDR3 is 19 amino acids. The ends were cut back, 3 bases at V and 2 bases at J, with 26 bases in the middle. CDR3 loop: CASSYSGLRTVSGTYEQYF. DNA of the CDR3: TGTGCCAGCAGTTATTCCGGGCTCCGGACGGTGTCGGGCACCTACGAGCAGTACTTC.

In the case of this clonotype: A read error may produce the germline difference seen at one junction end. As DNA, the CDR3 is TGCGCCAGCAGCCCAGGGCCAGTCTATGGCCACACCTTC. It yields the protein CASSPGPVYGHTF. The chain recombines TRBV4-1 with TRBJ1-2, with a possible D match to TRBD1 (5 bases). This CDR3 spans 13 amino acids. Germline V CDR1 and CDR2: MGHRA, YSYEKL.

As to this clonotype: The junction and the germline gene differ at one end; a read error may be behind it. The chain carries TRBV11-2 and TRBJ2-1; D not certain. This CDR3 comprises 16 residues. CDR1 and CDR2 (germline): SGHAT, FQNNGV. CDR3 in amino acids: CASGLSLVGTYNEQFF. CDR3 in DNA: TGTGCCAGCGGCTTAAGTCTAGTGGGGACCTACAATGAGCAGTTCTTC.

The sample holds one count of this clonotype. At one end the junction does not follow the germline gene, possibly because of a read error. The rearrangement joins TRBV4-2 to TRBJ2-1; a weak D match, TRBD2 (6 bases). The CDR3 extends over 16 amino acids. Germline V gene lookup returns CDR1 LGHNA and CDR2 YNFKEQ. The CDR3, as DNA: TGTTCCAGCAGCCAAGATGCAGGGAGGTCCTACAATGAGCAGTTCTTC. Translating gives CSSSQDAGRSYNEQFF.

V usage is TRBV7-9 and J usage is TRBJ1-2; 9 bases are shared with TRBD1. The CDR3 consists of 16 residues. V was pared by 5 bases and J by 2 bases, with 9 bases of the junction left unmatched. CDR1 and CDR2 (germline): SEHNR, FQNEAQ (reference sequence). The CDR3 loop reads CASSPIEQGANYGYTF. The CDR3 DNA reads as TGTGCCAGCAGCCCGATAGAACAGGGGGCGAACTATGGCTACACCTTC. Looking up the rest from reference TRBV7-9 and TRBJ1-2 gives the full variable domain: DTGVSQNPRHKITKRGQNVTFRCDPISEHNRLYWYRQTLGQGPEFLTYFQNEAQLEKSRLLSDRFSAERPKGSFSTLEIQRTEQGDSAMYLCASSPIEQGANYGYTFGSGTRLTVV.

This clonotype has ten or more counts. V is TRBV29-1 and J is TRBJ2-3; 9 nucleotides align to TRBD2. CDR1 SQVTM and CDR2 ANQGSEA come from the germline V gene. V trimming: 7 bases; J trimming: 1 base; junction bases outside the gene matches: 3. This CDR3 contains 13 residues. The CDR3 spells CSAQRGGTDTQYF. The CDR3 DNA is TGCAGCGCCCAGCGGGGGGGCACAGATACGCAGTATTTT.

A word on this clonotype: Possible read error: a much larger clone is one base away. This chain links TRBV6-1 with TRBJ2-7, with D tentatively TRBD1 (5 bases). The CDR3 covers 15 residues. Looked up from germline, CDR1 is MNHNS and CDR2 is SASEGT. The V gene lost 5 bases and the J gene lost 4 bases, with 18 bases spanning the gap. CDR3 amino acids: CASSSPPRAEYEQYF. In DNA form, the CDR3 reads TGTGCCAGCAGTTCCCCGCCCAGGGCGGAGTACGAGCAGTACTTC.

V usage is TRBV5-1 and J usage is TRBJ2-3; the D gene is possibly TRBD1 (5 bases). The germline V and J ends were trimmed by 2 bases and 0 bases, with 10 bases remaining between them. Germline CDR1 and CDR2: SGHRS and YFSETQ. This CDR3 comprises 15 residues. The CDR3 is CASSFVTASTDTQYF. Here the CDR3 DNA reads TGCGCCAGCAGCTTCGTGACAGCGAGCACAGATACGCAGTATTTT.

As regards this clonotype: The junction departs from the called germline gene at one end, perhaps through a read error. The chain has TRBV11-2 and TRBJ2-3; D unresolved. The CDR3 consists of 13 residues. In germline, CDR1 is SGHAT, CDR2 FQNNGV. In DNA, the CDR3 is TGTGTCAGCAGTTTCTCGGTGCCAGATACGCAGTATTTT. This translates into CVSSFSVPDTQYF.

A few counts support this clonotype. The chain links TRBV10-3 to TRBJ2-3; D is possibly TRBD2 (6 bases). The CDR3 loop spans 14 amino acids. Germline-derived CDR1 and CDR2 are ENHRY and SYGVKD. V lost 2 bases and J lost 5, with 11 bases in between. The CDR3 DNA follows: TGTGCCATCAGTGAGAGGCTAGCGAGAGATACGCAGTATTTT. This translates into CAISERLARDTQYF.

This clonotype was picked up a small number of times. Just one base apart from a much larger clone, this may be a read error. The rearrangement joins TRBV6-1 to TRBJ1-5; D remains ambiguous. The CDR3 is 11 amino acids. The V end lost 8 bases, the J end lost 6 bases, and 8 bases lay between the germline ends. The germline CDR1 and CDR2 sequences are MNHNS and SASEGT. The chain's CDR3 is CASGSSQPQHF. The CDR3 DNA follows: TGTGCCAGCGGCTCAAGTCAGCCCCAGCATTTT.

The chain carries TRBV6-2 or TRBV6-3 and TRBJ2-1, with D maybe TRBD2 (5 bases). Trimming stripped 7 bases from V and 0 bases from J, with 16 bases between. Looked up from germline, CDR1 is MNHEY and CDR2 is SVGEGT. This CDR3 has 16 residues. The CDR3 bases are TGTGCCAGCAAGGACGGGGTCCCAAACTCCTACAATGAGCAGTTCTTC. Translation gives CASKDGVPNSYNEQFF.

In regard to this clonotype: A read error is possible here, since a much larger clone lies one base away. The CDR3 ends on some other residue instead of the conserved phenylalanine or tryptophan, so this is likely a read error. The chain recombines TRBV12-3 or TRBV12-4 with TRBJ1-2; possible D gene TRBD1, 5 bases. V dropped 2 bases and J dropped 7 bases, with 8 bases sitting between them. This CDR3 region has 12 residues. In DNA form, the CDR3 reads TGTGCCAGCAGTTTATGGGGGTCTGGCTACACCTCC. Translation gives CASSLWGSGYTS.

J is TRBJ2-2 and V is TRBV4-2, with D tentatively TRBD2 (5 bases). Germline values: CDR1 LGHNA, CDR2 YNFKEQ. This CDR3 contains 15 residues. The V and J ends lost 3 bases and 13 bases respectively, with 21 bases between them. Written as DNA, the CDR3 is TGTGCCAGCAGCCAGGTGCGACTCGGAGGCGGGTGGCTGTTTTTT. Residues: CASSQVRLGGGWLFF.

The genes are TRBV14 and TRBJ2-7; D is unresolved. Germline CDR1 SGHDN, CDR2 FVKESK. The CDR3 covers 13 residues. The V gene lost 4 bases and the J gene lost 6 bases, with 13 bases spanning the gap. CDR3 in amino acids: CASSPCPSGEQYF. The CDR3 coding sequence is TGTGCCAGCAGCCCCTGCCCGTCGGGCGAGCAGTACTTC.

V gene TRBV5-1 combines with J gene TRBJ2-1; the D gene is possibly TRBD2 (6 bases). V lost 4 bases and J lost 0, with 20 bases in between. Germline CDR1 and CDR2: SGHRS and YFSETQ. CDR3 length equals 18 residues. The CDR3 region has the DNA TGCGCCAGCAGCCGAGGGACTGCCGCCTTGAGCTCCTACAATGAGCAGTTCTTC. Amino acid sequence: CASSRGTAALSSYNEQFF.

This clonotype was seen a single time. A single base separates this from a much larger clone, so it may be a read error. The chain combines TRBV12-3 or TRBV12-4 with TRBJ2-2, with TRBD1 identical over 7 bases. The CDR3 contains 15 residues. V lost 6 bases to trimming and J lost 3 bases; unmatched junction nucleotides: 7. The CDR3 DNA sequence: TGTGCCAGCAGGGGGCAGGGGGTTTACACCGGGGAGCTGTTTTTT. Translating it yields CASRGQGVYTGELFF.

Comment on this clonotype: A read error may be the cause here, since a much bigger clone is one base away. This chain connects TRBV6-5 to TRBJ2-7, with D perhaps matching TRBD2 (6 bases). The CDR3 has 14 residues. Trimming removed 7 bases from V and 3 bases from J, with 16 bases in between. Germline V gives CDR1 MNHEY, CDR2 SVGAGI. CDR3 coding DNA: TGTGCCAGCACTCCAATGGGAGGAGGCTACGAGCAGTACTTC. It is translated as CASTPMGGGYEQYF.

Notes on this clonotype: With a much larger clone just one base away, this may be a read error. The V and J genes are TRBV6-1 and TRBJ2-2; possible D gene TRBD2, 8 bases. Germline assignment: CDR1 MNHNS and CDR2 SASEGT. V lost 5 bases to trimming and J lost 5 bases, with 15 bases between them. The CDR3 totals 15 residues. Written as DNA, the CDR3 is TGTGCCAGCAGTACCCGGGAGGGGGCGACCGGGGAGCTGTTTTTT. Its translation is CASSTREGATGELFF.